This T cell receptor (beta chain) originates from a study of blood T cell repertoires in COVID-19. Overall study context: Before being deemed recovered, Cohort 3 donors had two negative PCRs, clearance, or symptom resolution. Samples of COVID-19 (acute and convalescent) were obtained from the United States, Italy and Spain. T cells, B-cell-depleted T cells, or PBMCs provided the cDNA or gDNA that served as material.

Profiling relied on immunoSEQ multiplex PCR, and the TCRdb table lists in-frame clones only, not all of them. This sample has about 210,000 clones, with about nine tenths found just once. CDR3 size: 15 residues. Looked up from germline, CDR1 is PRHDT and CDR2 is FYEKMQ (reference sequence). The germline V and J ends were trimmed by 5 bases and 3 bases, with 17 bases remaining between them. Source material: PBMCs or T cells enriched from blood (not recorded which). This receptor was taken from a man aged 25 to 40 in a cohort exposed to, infected with or recovered from COVID-19 (not recorded which). This chain joins TRBV13 and TRBJ2-7, with D possibly matching TRBD1 (6 bases). CDR3 bases: TGTGCCAGCAGCGCAAGGGGGATGGTAGGCTACGAGCAGTACTTC. It specifies CASSARGMVGYEQYF.